What follows is one T cell receptor beta chain and its context. Its target is unknown. With MiXCR, TCRdb reprocessed the PCR reads. Seen here are some 19,000 clones, approximately 29% observed once, and the top ten hold 20% to 25%. The sample comes from a study of metastatic and nonmetastatic thyroid tumors. Study observations and caveats: Compared with benign nodules, malignant thyroid tumors were reported to have significantly higher TCR beta diversity in both blood and tumor.

Not a single patient had been given any form of treatment at any point before undergoing thyroid surgery. The V gene lost 2 bases and the J gene lost 7 bases, with 8 bases spanning the gap. Per the germline V gene, CDR1 is DFQATT and CDR2 is SNEGSKA (reference sequence). The CDR3 is 11 amino acids. The clonotype originates from a female donor with papillary thyroid cancer or a benign thyroid nodule (not recorded which). Some clones in this sample may be carry-over from other donors' samples. The sequenced sample consisted of adjacent normal tissue. The chain employs TRBV20-1 and TRBJ1-2; D call uncertain. DNA of the CDR3: TGCAGTGCTAGATTCCCTGCTGGCTACACCTTC. Protein: CSARFPAGYTF.